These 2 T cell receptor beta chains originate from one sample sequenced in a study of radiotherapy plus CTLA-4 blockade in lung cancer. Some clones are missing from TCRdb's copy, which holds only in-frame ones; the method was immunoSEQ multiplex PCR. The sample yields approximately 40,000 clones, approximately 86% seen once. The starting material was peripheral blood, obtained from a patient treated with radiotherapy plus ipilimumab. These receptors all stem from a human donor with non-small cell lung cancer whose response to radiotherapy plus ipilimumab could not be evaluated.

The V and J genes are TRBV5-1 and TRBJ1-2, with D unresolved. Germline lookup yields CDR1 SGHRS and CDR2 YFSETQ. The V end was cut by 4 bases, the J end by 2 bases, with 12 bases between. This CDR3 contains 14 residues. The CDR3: CASSAGGVNYGYTF. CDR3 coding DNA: TGCGCCAGCAGCGCGGGCGGGGTGAACTATGGCTACACCTTC.

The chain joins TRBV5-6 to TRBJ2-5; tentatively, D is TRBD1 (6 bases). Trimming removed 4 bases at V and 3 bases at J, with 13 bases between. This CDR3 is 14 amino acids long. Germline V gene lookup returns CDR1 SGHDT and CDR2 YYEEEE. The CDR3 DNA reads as TGTGCCAGCAGCCTCTACCGGACAGAAGAGACCCAGTACTTC. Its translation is CASSLYRTEETQYF.